This T cell receptor (beta chain) was documented in a study of T cell changes during pregnancy in multiple sclerosis. V was trimmed by 5 bases and J by 4 bases, leaving 15 bases between them. Germline CDR1 reads LNHDA; CDR2 reads SQIVND (reference sequence). There are 15 residues in the CDR3. Profiling relied on immunoSEQ multiplex PCR, and the TCRdb table lists in-frame clones only, not all of them. The table records about 69,000 clones, about nine tenths of them present only once. The receptor was isolated from a female donor with multiple sclerosis, enrolled in a pregnancy study. Material: peripheral blood, obtained in the third trimester of pregnancy. The J gene is TRBJ1-3, the V gene TRBV19; a weak D match, TRBD1 (6 bases). CDR3 nucleotides: TGTGCCAGTAGTCGACAGGTCCAGGGAGGAAACACCATATATTTT. Its translation is CASSRQVQGGNTIYF.